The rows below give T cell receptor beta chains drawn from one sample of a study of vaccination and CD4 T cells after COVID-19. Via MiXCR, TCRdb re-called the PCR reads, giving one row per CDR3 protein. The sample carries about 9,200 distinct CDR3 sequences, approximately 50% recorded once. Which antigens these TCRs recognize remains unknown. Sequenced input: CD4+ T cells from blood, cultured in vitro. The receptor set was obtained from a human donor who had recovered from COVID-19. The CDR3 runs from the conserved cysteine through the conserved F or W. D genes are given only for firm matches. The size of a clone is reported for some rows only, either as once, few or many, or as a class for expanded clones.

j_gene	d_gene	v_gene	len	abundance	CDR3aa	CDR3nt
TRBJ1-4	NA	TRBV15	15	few	CATSRGPSTNEKLFF	TGTGCCACCAGCAGAGGACCGTCCACTAATGAAAAACTGTTTTTT
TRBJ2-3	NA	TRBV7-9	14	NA	CASSRTRQEDTQYF	TGTGCCAGCAGCCGTACCAGACAGGAAGATACGCAGTATTTT
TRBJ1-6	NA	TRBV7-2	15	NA	CASSFRGSYNSPLHF	TGTGCCAGCAGCTTTCGGGGATCCTATAATTCACCCCTCCACTTT
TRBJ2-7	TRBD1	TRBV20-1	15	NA	CSASPSDRVSLEQYF	TGCAGTGCTAGCCCCTCGGACAGGGTTTCTCTCGAGCAGTACTTC
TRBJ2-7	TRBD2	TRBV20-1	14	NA	CSARKAGVTYEQYF	TGCAGTGCTAGGAAAGCGGGGGTAACCTACGAGCAGTACTTC
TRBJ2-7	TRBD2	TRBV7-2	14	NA	CASSPTAGGYEQYF	TGTGCCAGCAGCCCCACGGCGGGGGGCTACGAGCAGTACTTC
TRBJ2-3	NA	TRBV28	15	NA	CASSFNGYEPDTQYF	TGTGCCAGCAGTTTTAACGGTTACGAACCAGATACGCAGTATTTT
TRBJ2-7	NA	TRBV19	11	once	CASSGSGEQYF	TGTGCCAGTAGTGGGAGTGGCGAGCAGTACTTC
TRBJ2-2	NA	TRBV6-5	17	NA	CASSYSALAPNTGELFF	TGTGCCAGCAGTTACTCGGCTTTGGCACCCAACACCGGGGAGCTGTTTTTT
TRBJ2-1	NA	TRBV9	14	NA	CASSTIADHNEQFF	TGTGCCAGCAGTACCATAGCGGACCACAATGAGCAGTTCTTC
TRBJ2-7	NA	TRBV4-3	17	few	CASSQVNPHGRTYEQYF	TGCGCCAGCAGCCAAGTCAATCCCCACGGGCGCACCTACGAGCAGTACTTC
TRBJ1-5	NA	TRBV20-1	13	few	CSASHSLGQPQHF	TGCAGTGCTAGTCACTCCCTCGGACAGCCCCAGCATTTT
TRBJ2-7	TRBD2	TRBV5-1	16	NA	CASSLGGGGAVYEQYF	TGCGCCAGCAGCTTGGGTGGCGGGGGGGCTGTCTACGAGCAGTACTTC
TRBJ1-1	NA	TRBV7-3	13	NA	CASSLNAAAEAFF	TGTGCCAGCAGCCTAAATGCAGCAGCTGAAGCTTTCTTT
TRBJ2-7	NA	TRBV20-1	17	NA	CSASGRDRVLIFGEQYF	TGCAGTGCTAGCGGGAGGGACAGGGTTTTAATTTTCGGCGAGCAGTACTTC
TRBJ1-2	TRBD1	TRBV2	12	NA	CVSSDRVYGYTF	TGTGTCAGCAGTGACAGGGTGTATGGCTACACCTTC